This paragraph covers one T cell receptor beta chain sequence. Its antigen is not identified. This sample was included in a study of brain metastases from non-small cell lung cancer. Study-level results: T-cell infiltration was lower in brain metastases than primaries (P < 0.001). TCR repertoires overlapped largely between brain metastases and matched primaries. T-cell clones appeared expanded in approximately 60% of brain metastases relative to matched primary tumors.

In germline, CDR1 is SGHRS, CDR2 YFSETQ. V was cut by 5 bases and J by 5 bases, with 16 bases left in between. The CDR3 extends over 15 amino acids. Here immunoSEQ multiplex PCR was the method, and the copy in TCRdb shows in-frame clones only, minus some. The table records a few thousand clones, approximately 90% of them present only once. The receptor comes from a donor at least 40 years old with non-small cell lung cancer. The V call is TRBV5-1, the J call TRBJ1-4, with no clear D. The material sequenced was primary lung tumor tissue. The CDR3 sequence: CASRDATASNEKLFF. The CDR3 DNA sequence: TGCGCCAGCAGAGACGCGACCGCTTCAAATGAAAAACTGTTTTTT.